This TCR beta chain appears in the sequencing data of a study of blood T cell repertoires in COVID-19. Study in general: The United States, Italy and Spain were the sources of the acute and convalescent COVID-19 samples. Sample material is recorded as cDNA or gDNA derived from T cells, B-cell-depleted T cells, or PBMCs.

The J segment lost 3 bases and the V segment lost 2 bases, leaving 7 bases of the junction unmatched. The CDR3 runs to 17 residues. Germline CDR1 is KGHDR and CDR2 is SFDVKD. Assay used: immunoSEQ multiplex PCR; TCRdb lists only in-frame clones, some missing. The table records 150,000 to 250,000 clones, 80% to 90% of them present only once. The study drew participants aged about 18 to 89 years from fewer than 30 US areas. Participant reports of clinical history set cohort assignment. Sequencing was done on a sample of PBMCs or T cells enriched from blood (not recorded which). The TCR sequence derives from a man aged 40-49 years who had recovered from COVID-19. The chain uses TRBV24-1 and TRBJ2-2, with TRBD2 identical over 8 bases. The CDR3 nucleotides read TGTGCCACCAGTGATTCCAGCGGGAGAGGTTACACCGGGGAGCTGTTTTTT. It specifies CATSDSSGRGYTGELFF.